Listed here are 21 T cell receptor beta chains from one sample, sequenced in a study of shared clonotypes between healthy human individuals. Clones were sequenced by immunoSEQ multiplex PCR, and TCRdb holds only the in-frame ones, with some missing. The data hold about 2.2 million clones, with approximately 92% observed a single time. CD8 cells regarded as naive lacked CD45RO, were positively chosen for CCR7, and omitted terminally differentiated effector memory CD45RA+ cells. The sample comprised naive CD8+ T cells from PBMCs. The origin of the receptors is a man aged 18 to 29 in good health. Some clones in this sample may be carry-over from other donors' samples.

The V call is TRBV2, the J call TRBJ2-5, with TRBD2 matching 9 bases. Per the germline V gene, CDR1 is SNHLY and CDR2 is FYNNEI. This CDR3 comprises 18 residues. The V gene end was trimmed by 4 bases and the J gene end by 1 base; junction bases not matched to a gene: 13. The CDR3 region has the DNA TGTGCCAGCAGTGGGCCTAGCGGGAAAGGGTCTGGCCAAGAGACCCAGTACTTC. Protein sequence: CASSGPSGKGSGQETQYF.

This clone was seen just once. This rearrangement joins TRBV2 to TRBJ2-7, with a weak D call TRBD2 (6 bases). Germline values: CDR1 SNHLY, CDR2 FYNNEI. The V gene lost 2 bases and the J gene lost 0 bases, with 14 bases spanning the gap. There are 16 residues in the CDR3. DNA for the CDR3: TGTGCCAGCAGTGAACCGGCGCGGGATAGCTCCTACGAGCAGTACTTC. Translating gives CASSEPARDSSYEQYF.

This clone appeared once. The chain employs TRBV13 and TRBJ2-7; weak D call: TRBD1 (5 bases). Germline V gene lookup returns CDR1 PRHDT and CDR2 FYEKMQ (reference sequence). The CDR3 runs 18 residues. V shed 5 bases and J shed 0 bases, with 23 bases lying between them. CDR3 DNA sequence: TGTGCCAGCAGCCCAACGTTGGCGAGACAGCAAGACTCCTACGAGCAGTACTTC. Protein product: CASSPTLARQQDSYEQYF.

The chain combines TRBV6-1 with TRBJ1-1; TRBD1 matches at 7 bases. The length of the CDR3 is 13 residues. Germline loops: CDR1 MNHNS, CDR2 SASEGT. J lost 4 bases, V lost 6 bases, and 5 bases had no gene match. Written as DNA, the CDR3 is TGTGCCAGCAGCCAAAACAGGGGCACTGAAGCTTTCTTT. It specifies CASSQNRGTEAFF.

The table lists this clone with a count of one. The rearrangement links TRBV27 to TRBJ2-7; D uncertain. Between the trimmed V and J ends, which lost 5 bases and 3 bases, there was a span of 17 bases. The V gene's germline CDR1 is MNHEY and CDR2 SMNVEV (reference sequence). The CDR3 is made up of 15 amino acids. CDR3 sequence (DNA): TGTGCCAGCAGTCCCCAGGAAAAAAGTATCTACGAGCAGTACTTC. Translation: CASSPQEKSIYEQYF.

This clone has just a few counts. V and J are TRBV27 and TRBJ2-7; TRBD2 matches at 7 bases. The CDR3 has 15 amino acids. Germline CDR1 and CDR2: MNHEY and SMNVEV (reference sequence). V dropped 5 bases and J dropped 2; count of bases not matched to a gene: 9. The CDR3 bases are TGTGCCAGCAGTGGGGTCCTAGCGGAGCCCTACGAGCAGTACTTC. Translated: CASSGVLAEPYEQYF.

The chain combines TRBV5-6 with TRBJ2-5; either TRBD1 or TRBD2 may fit D (5 bases each). Germline values: CDR1 SGHDT, CDR2 YYEEEE. CDR3 size: 16 residues. V was shortened by 0 bases and J by 5 bases, with 17 bases between the two germline ends. CDR3 coding DNA: TGTGCCAGCAGCTTGGACTGGGACCGCCCGGTGGAGACCCAGTACTTC. Protein product: CASSLDWDRPVETQYF.

This clone was seen a single time. Other nucleotide sequences from this sample produce the same CDR3. The gene calls are TRBV16 and TRBJ2-1, with D perhaps assigned TRBD1 or TRBD2 (5 bases each). The CDR3 is 14 residues long. CDR1 and CDR2 (germline): KGHSY, FQNENV. V was shortened by 0 bases and J by 2 bases, with 5 bases between the two germline ends. This CDR3 is CASSQSGAYNEQFF. The CDR3 DNA sequence: TGTGCCAGCAGCCAATCGGGGGCCTACAATGAGCAGTTCTTC.

The chain recombines TRBV27 with TRBJ2-1, with TRBD1 identical over 7 bases. Germline V gene lookup returns CDR1 MNHEY and CDR2 SMNVEV (reference sequence). This CDR3 has 15 amino acids. Trimming cost V 5 bases and J 2 bases; bases outside gene matches: 6. The CDR3: CASSQGQVPYNEQFF. Written as DNA, the CDR3 is TGTGCCAGCAGTCAAGGACAGGTTCCCTACAATGAGCAGTTCTTC.

The genes are TRBV4-3 and TRBJ2-7; D not certain. V lost 0 bases and J lost 2, with 8 bases in between. CDR1 and CDR2 (germline): LGHNA, YSLEER. The CDR3 has 14 amino acids. CDR3 in DNA: TGCGCCAGCAGCCAAGATCGGATCGCCTACGAGCAGTACTTC. Protein: CASSQDRIAYEQYF.

CDR3 nucleotide sequence: TGTGCCTGGACCGGGACAGGGGGTGGCTATGGCTACACCTTC. It translates to CAWTGTGGGYGYTF. The chain uses TRBV30 and TRBJ1-2, with TRBD1 matching 11 bases. Germline CDR1 and CDR2: GTSNPN and SVGIG (reference sequence). CDR3 size: 14 residues. V lost 4 bases to trimming and J lost 4 bases; unmatched junction nucleotides: 5.

Concerning this clone: The same CDR3 is also encoded by other DNA sequences in this sample. The chain joins TRBV27 to TRBJ2-7; the D gene is possibly TRBD2 (6 bases). CDR1 and CDR2 (germline): MNHEY, SMNVEV (reference sequence). The CDR3 loop spans 15 amino acids. V was shortened by 0 bases and J by 1 base, with 10 bases between the two germline ends. In nucleotides, the CDR3 is TGTGCCAGCAGTTTATCTGGGGGGTATTCCTACGAGCAGTACTTC. This sequence encodes CASSLSGGYSYEQYF.

V usage is TRBV10-3 and J usage is TRBJ1-3; tentatively, D is TRBD1 (5 bases). Germline CDR1 and CDR2: ENHRY and SYGVKD. Trimming removed 6 bases from V and 4 bases from J, with 13 bases in between. This CDR3 spans 14 amino acids. The CDR3 region is CAIRVGLDGNTIYF. CDR3 sequence (DNA): TGTGCCATCAGGGTGGGACTAGACGGAAACACCATATATTTT.

The chain joins TRBV7-9 to TRBJ2-2; 7 nucleotides line up with TRBD1. With V trimmed by 4 bases and J by 6 bases, 11 bases remained unmatched. The CDR3 has 16 residues. Germline CDR1 SEHNR, CDR2 FQNEAQ (reference sequence). CDR3 in DNA: TGTGCCAGCAGCTCGACCCACAGGGGCCGCGCCGGGGAGCTGTTTTTT. Translated: CASSSTHRGRAGELFF.

This clone was seen just once. The chain uses TRBV7-6 and TRBJ2-7, with a tentative D call TRBD2 (6 bases). The CDR3 is 16 amino acids. V lost 1 base to trimming and J lost 2 bases, with 15 bases between them. The germline V gene encodes CDR1 SGHVS and CDR2 FNYEAQ. CDR3 coding DNA: TGTGCCAGCAGCTTAGGAGGTTATGGACTAACCTACGAGCAGTACTTC. This codes for CASSLGGYGLTYEQYF.

The chain employs TRBV27 and TRBJ2-7; D could derive from TRBD1 or TRBD2 (6 bases each). Trimming cost V 3 bases and J 2 bases, with 17 bases left between them. This CDR3 has 16 residues. Germline V gives CDR1 MNHEY, CDR2 SMNVEV (reference sequence). CDR3 amino acids: CASSLTVGGGTYEQYF. The DNA of the CDR3 is TGTGCCAGCAGTTTGACCGTCGGGGGCGGGACCTACGAGCAGTACTTC.

The genes are TRBV10-3 and TRBJ1-2, with 7 nucleotides matching TRBD1. The CDR3 length is 13 residues. The V gene's germline CDR1 is ENHRY and CDR2 SYGVKD. The V and J ends lost 10 bases and 2 bases, in that order; junction bases with no gene match: 7. Here the CDR3 reads CATLTGFNYGYTF. The CDR3 DNA is TGTGCCACCCTGACAGGGTTCAACTATGGCTACACCTTC.

The chain uses TRBV19 and TRBJ2-7; D possibly uses TRBD1 or TRBD2 (5 bases each). The CDR3 spans 14 residues. The ends were cut back, 3 bases at V and 0 bases at J, with 9 bases in the middle. Germline V gene sequence: CDR1 LNHDA, CDR2 SQIVND (reference sequence). DNA for the CDR3: TGTGCCAGTAGTATTGAGGGGAGCTCCTACGAGCAGTACTTC. This encodes CASSIEGSSYEQYF. Using reference TRBV19 and TRBJ2-7 for the parts outside the CDR3, the full variable domain is DGGITQSPKYLFRKEGQNVTLSCEQNLNHDAMYWYRQDPGQGLRLIYYSQIVNDFQKGDIAEGYSVSREKKESFPLTVTSAQKNPTAFYLCASSIEGSSYEQYFGPGTRLTVT.

This rearrangement joins TRBV11-3 to TRBJ1-1; D ambiguous. V was pared by 1 base and J by 4 bases, with 7 bases between. This CDR3 spans 13 amino acids. In germline, CDR1 is SGHNT, CDR2 YENEEA. The CDR3 nucleotides read TGTGCCAGCAGCTTAGGGAAGGGCACTGAAGCTTTCTTT. Its protein product is CASSLGKGTEAFF.

The rearrangement links TRBV6-5 to TRBJ2-1; D is uncertain. Germline V lookup: CDR1 MNHEY, CDR2 SVGAGI. With 5 bases removed from V and 2 bases from J, the gap between germline ends came to 7 bases. This CDR3 contains 13 residues. Here the CDR3 reads CASSGGPYNEQFF. The CDR3 DNA reads TGTGCCAGCAGTGGCGGTCCCTACAATGAGCAGTTCTTC.

The chain couples TRBV7-9 to TRBJ2-1; a weak D match, TRBD1 (6 bases). V shed 5 bases and J shed 10 bases, with 12 bases lying between them. Looked up from germline, CDR1 is SEHNR and CDR2 is FQNEAQ (reference sequence). The CDR3 extends over 12 amino acids. The CDR3 here is CASSLQGKEQFF. In nucleotides, the CDR3 is TGTGCCAGCAGCCTACAGGGTAAAGAGCAGTTCTTC.